This TCR beta chain was recorded in a study of technical replicates of blood from several donors. Here immunoSEQ multiplex PCR was the method, and the copy in TCRdb shows in-frame clones only, minus some. The top ten clones hold about 0.27% of a sample with some 80,000 clones, nearly 98% of them seen once. The CDR3 runs to 15 residues. Germline CDR1 is MNHEY and CDR2 is SVGAGI. Trimming at V came to 6 bases and at J to 4 bases, leaving 9 bases not matched to a gene. This TCR derives from a human donor in good health. The chain has TRBV6-5 and TRBJ2-3; 8 bases line up with TRBD1. Sequenced input: T cells isolated from PBMCs. The DNA for the CDR3 is TGTGCCAGCAGCCCGTTGACAGGGGTGGCAGATACGCAGTATTTT. This sequence encodes CASSPLTGVADTQYF.